Shown below are 19 T cell receptor beta chains from a single sample sequenced in a study of PD-1 blockade in classical Hodgkin lymphoma. As for time point: cycle 4 day 1 (C4D1), after around six weeks of nivolumab. Each patient relapsed following autologous stem cell transplantation, and prior brentuximab vedotin exposure differed. Profiling relied on immunoSEQ multiplex PCR, and the TCRdb table lists in-frame clones only, not all of them. The sample contains some 52,000 clones, about 89% of which appear only once. The source material was peripheral blood mononuclear cells (PBMCs), sampled before the fourth cycle of nivolumab. Every receptor here comes from a human donor with classical Hodgkin lymphoma.

A single count supports this clone. The chain uses TRBV10-3 and TRBJ2-1, with a tentative D call TRBD2 (6 bases). In germline, CDR1 is ENHRY, CDR2 SYGVKD. This CDR3 is built from 12 residues. V was pared by 6 bases and J by 3 bases, with 6 bases between. The CDR3 is CAIRGLYNEQFF. Here the CDR3 DNA reads TGTGCCATCAGGGGACTCTACAATGAGCAGTTCTTC.

V and J are TRBV7-6 and TRBJ2-5, with 10 bases matching TRBD1. Germline CDR1 SGHVS, CDR2 FNYEAQ. The CDR3 sequence is 16 residues long. V shed 2 bases and J 2 bases; nucleotides not matched to a gene: 5. For the CDR3, the DNA is TGTGCCAGCAGCTTAAACCCGGGACAGGGGCAAGAGACCCAGTACTTC. As protein: CASSLNPGQGQETQYF.

This chain links TRBV4-1 with TRBJ1-5; the match to TRBD1 covers 7 bases. This CDR3 has 14 amino acids. V shed 5 bases and J 6 bases; nucleotides not matched to a gene: 7. The germline V gene has CDR1 MGHRA and CDR2 YSYEKL. The CDR3 region is CASSSRQGSQPQHF. The CDR3, as DNA: TGCGCCAGCAGCAGCCGACAGGGTAGTCAGCCCCAGCATTTT.

A note on this clone: One end of the junction fails to match germline, which may point to a read error. V usage is TRBV5-1 and J usage is TRBJ1-1; tentatively, D is TRBD1 (6 bases). The CDR3 has 15 amino acids. Germline V gene sequence: CDR1 SGHRS, CDR2 YFSETQ. The CDR3 nucleotides read TGCGCCAGCACCTTGGGTCCAGGGGAGAACACTGAAGCTTTCTTT. Translation: CASTLGPGENTEAFF.

This clone showed up just once. The chain carries TRBV5-6 and TRBJ1-6; tentative D call: TRBD1 (6 bases). CDR1 is SGHDT, CDR2 YYEEEE, per germline. The CDR3 loop spans 17 amino acids. Between the trimmed V and J ends, which lost 3 bases and 8 bases, there was a span of 21 bases. In nucleotides, the CDR3 is TGTGCCAGCAGCTGGAGGGGGACGGCGAGGGGATATTCACCCCTCCACTTT. As protein: CASSWRGTARGYSPLHF.

The genes are TRBV19 and TRBJ2-2; D gene uncertain. The CDR3 has 17 amino acids. CDR1 is LNHDA, CDR2 SQIVND, per germline (reference sequence). The germline V and J ends were trimmed by 3 bases and 0 bases, with 14 bases remaining between them. CDR3 coding DNA: TGTGCCAGTAGTATTCGGATCCCGACCCCGAACACCGGGGAGCTGTTTTTT. As protein: CASSIRIPTPNTGELFF.

This clone was observed a few times. CDR3 nucleotides: TGTGCCAGCAGTGAGCCGGGACAGAAGTCCTACGAGCAGTACTTC. Amino acid sequence: CASSEPGQKSYEQYF. V usage is TRBV25-1 and J usage is TRBJ2-7, with TRBD1 identical over 7 bases. This CDR3 comprises 15 residues. With V trimmed by 3 bases and J by 1 base, 6 bases remained unmatched. Germline assignment: CDR1 MGHDK and CDR2 SYGVNS.

This clone has a handful of counts. J is TRBJ2-7 and V is TRBV28; unclear D gene. The V end lost 7 bases, the J end lost 2 bases, and 12 bases lay between the germline ends. The germline V gene has CDR1 MDHEN and CDR2 SYDVKM. The CDR3 extends over 13 amino acids. CDR3 amino acids: CASTTLSPYEQYF. The CDR3 DNA sequence: TGTGCCAGCACCACTCTGTCCCCCTACGAGCAGTACTTC. The complete variable domain, with remaining parts taken from reference TRBV28 and TRBJ2-7, reads DVKVTQSSRYLVKRTGEKVFLECVQDMDHENMFWYRQDPGLGLRLIYFSYDVKMKEKGDIPEGYSVSREKKERFSLILESASTNQTSMYLCASTTLSPYEQYFGPGTRLTVT.

The chain carries TRBV6-5 and TRBJ2-7, with D tentatively TRBD1 (6 bases). The CDR3 covers 15 residues. V dropped 6 bases and J dropped 9 bases, with 24 bases sitting between them. CDR1 is MNHEY and CDR2 is SVGAGI in the germline V gene. CDR3 sequence (DNA): TGTGCCAGCAGCCCCGACAGGTCGGCCTACGAGCGGCAGTACTTC. Its translation is CASSPDRSAYERQYF.

J is TRBJ1-1 and V is TRBV14, with TRBD1 matching 7 bases. Looked up from germline, CDR1 is SGHDN and CDR2 is FVKESK. V was clipped by 0 bases and J by 5 bases; unmatched bases: 12. This CDR3 contains 17 residues. The chain's CDR3 is CASSQDWRGTASTEAFF. The CDR3 bases are TGTGCCAGCAGCCAAGATTGGCGAGGGACAGCAAGTACTGAAGCTTTCTTT.

This clone was seen a few times. The chain is built from TRBV7-2 and TRBJ1-1; D uncertain. The CDR3 spans 16 residues. The germline V gene has CDR1 SGHTA and CDR2 FQGNSA. Trimming removed 5 bases at V and 9 bases at J, with 25 bases between. The chain's CDR3 is CASSRNAAEAEGQAFF. CDR3 coding DNA: TGTGCCAGCAGCCGCAACGCCGCAGAGGCCGAAGGGCAAGCTTTCTTT.

The J gene is TRBJ1-2, the V gene TRBV19; possible D gene TRBD1, 5 bases. V lost 2 bases, J lost 8 bases, and 12 bases lay in between. Looked up from germline, CDR1 is LNHDA and CDR2 is SQIVND (reference sequence). There are 13 residues in the CDR3. The CDR3 DNA sequence: TGTGCCAGTAGTATACAGGGTCGATCCGGCTACACCTTC. Residues: CASSIQGRSGYTF.

The genes are TRBV27 and TRBJ2-7, with no clear D. The CDR3 has 15 residues. The V gene's germline CDR1 is MNHEY and CDR2 SMNVEV (reference sequence). V was trimmed by 1 base and J by 2 bases, leaving 12 bases between them. The CDR3 bases are TGTGCCAGCAGTTTATTTGGCAGCTTAACCTACGAGCAGTACTTC. Its protein product is CASSLFGSLTYEQYF.

This clone was observed a few times. V and J are TRBV6-1 and TRBJ2-2; 9 positions match TRBD1. Germline V CDR1 and CDR2: MNHNS, SASEGT. The CDR3 is made up of 15 amino acids. Trimming took 5 bases from V and 6 from J; bases not matched to a gene: 7. The CDR3 sequence is CASSSGTGRAGELFF. CDR3 in DNA: TGTGCCAGCAGTTCCGGGACAGGGAGGGCCGGGGAGCTGTTTTTT.

The chain links TRBV11-2 to TRBJ2-7, with TRBD2 as a possible D gene (5 bases). V dropped 0 bases and J dropped 3 bases, with 12 bases sitting between them. The CDR3 length is 15 residues. From germline, CDR1 is SGHAT and CDR2 FQNNGV. CDR3 DNA: TGTGCCAGCAGCTTAGAAGGGTCTAGCAACTACGAGCAGTACTTC. Translating gives CASSLEGSSNYEQYF.

On this clone: One junction end does not reproduce the germline sequence, and a read error may be involved. The rearrangement joins TRBV29-1 to TRBJ2-3; TRBD2 matches 13 bases. The CDR3 runs to 19 residues. Germline V gives CDR1 SQVTM, CDR2 ANQGSEA. Here the CDR3 reads CSVPWTSGSEGTVTDAQYF. CDR3 coding DNA: TGCAGCGTTCCTTGGACTAGCGGGAGTGAGGGCACAGTCACAGATGCGCAGTATTTT.

The chain uses TRBV5-4 and TRBJ1-2, with unresolved D. V was cut by 0 bases and J by 2 bases, with 8 bases left in between. The V gene's germline CDR1 is SGHNT and CDR2 YYREEE (reference sequence). The CDR3 totals 14 residues. DNA for the CDR3: TGTGCCAGCAGCTTGGGTGCCGAGAACTATGGCTACACCTTC. Translated, it gives CASSLGAENYGYTF.

The CDR3 protein is CASSLELAGGLNEQFF. CDR3 nucleotide sequence: TGTGCCAGCAGCTTAGAACTAGCGGGGGGATTGAATGAGCAGTTCTTC. The J gene is TRBJ2-1, the V gene TRBV7-2; 12 positions agree with TRBD2. Germline V gene sequence: CDR1 SGHTA, CDR2 FQGNSA. Trimming removed 1 base from V and 7 bases from J; junction bases left unmatched: 5. CDR3 length: 16 amino acids.

V usage is TRBV28 and J usage is TRBJ1-1; maybe TRBD1 (6 bases). Trimming pared 2 bases from V and 6 bases from J, leaving 10 bases between. CDR3 length: 13 amino acids. CDR1 MDHEN and CDR2 SYDVKM come from the germline V gene. The CDR3 loop reads CASSLLGAAEAFF. Written as DNA, the CDR3 is TGTGCCAGCAGTTTACTGGGGGCTGCTGAAGCTTTCTTT.